Below, 13 T cell receptor beta chains from the same sample are listed, as sequenced in a study of molecular identifiers for immune sequencing clone quantification. Each CDR3 protein gets one entry after TCRdb re-called the PCR reads with MiXCR. Among under 600,000 distinct CDR3 sequences listed, approximately 25% were seen once. The specimen sequenced was naive CD8+ T cells from blood, with Jurkat cell RNA spiked in. Indicated subset: FACS-sorted CD8+CD4-CCR7+CD45RA+ naive T cells. The source of these receptors is a human donor in good health. Some libraries in this study had Jurkat cell RNA spiked in.

With regard to this clonotype: Since a much larger clone is just one base distant, this may be a read error. V usage is TRBV28 and J usage is TRBJ1-5, with 8 nucleotides matching TRBD1. This CDR3 region has 15 residues. Germline V CDR1 and CDR2: MDHEN, SYDVKM. The CDR3: CAGRITGGGGQPQHF. Written as DNA, the CDR3 is TGTGCCGGCAGGATTACAGGGGGAGGCGGTCAGCCCCAGCATTTT.

This clonotype has only a few counts. J is TRBJ2-7 and V is TRBV7-9, with 10 bases that match TRBD1. Trimming took 5 bases from V and 5 from J; bases not matched to a gene: 6. Germline CDR1 reads SEHNR; CDR2 reads FQNEAQ (reference sequence). There are 14 residues in the CDR3. The CDR3 region has the DNA TGTGCCAGCAGCCTGACAGGGGGCTGGGACGAGCAGTACTTC. Translation gives CASSLTGGWDEQYF.

Regarding this clonotype: A read error may explain this, as a much larger clone is one base away. It is likely a read error, because the conserved phenylalanine at the end of the CDR3 is missing. The CDR3 DNA is TGTGCCAGCAGTTTAGCAGGGACCATCTACAATGAGCAGTTCTCC. This translates into CASSLAGTIYNEQFS. The chain has TRBV27 and TRBJ2-1; the D gene could be TRBD1 or TRBD2 (5 bases each). The germline CDR1 and CDR2 sequences are MNHEY and SMNVEV (reference sequence). The CDR3 totals 15 residues. V was pared by 2 bases and J by 3 bases, with 11 bases between.

J is TRBJ2-5 and V is TRBV4-1; D is tentatively TRBD1 or TRBD2 (6 bases each). Germline lookup yields CDR1 MGHRA and CDR2 YSYEKL. This CDR3 has 16 amino acids. V gave up 0 bases and J gave up 4 bases, with 15 bases separating them. Here the CDR3 reads CASSQDPAEGGETQYF. The DNA of the CDR3 is TGCGCCAGCAGCCAAGATCCAGCGGAGGGGGGAGAGACCCAGTACTTC.

This clonotype was observed a handful of times. The CDR3 DNA reads as TGTGCCAGCAGCGGTTTGGGAGGGCTGACTGAGACCCAGTACTTC. It yields the protein CASSGLGGLTETQYF. The chain combines TRBV9 with TRBJ2-5; 7 bases fit TRBD2. The CDR3 extends over 15 amino acids. After removal of 3 bases from V and 5 bases from J, the junction contained 10 bases not matched to a gene. Germline CDR1 reads SGDLS; CDR2 reads YYNGEE.

The sample holds one count of this clonotype. The gene calls are TRBV27 and TRBJ1-1, with unresolved D. Looked up from germline, CDR1 is MNHEY and CDR2 is SMNVEV (reference sequence). The CDR3 totals 16 residues. V gave up 3 bases and J gave up 1 base, with 15 bases separating them. The DNA of the CDR3 is TGTGCCAGCAGTTTCTCTGCCTCGGCAGCGAACACTGAAGCTTTCTTT. Translated, it gives CASSFSASAANTEAFF.

This clonotype has only a few counts. With a much larger clone just one base away, this may be a read error. V usage is TRBV6-1 and J usage is TRBJ1-1; D gene ambiguous. Germline CDR1 and CDR2: MNHNS and SASEGT. The CDR3 contains 15 residues. CDR3 in DNA: TGTGCCAGCAGTGAAGCGGCAGTTTTGAACACTGGAGCTTTCTTT. Its translation is CASSEAAVLNTGAFF.

This clonotype was seen ten or more times. The J gene is TRBJ2-7, the V gene TRBV30; TRBD1 matches at 8 bases. Germline CDR1 reads GTSNPN; CDR2 reads SVGIG (reference sequence). After removal of 0 bases from V and 4 bases from J, the junction contained 2 bases not matched to a gene. The CDR3 has 13 amino acids. The CDR3, as DNA: TGTGCCTGGAGTGTTGGACAGGGATACGAGCAGTACTTC. Translation: CAWSVGQGYEQYF.

A word on this clonotype: A much larger clone differs from this one at a single base, so this may be a read error. The chain uses TRBV20-1 and TRBJ2-7; possibly TRBD2 for D (7 bases). The CDR3 is 15 residues long. Looked up from germline, CDR1 is DFQATT and CDR2 is SNEGSKA (reference sequence). The CDR3: CSARSRGRASYEQCF. The CDR3 nucleotides are TGCAGTGCTAGGAGTAGGGGGAGGGCCTCGTACGAGCAGTGCTTC.

This clonotype has a handful of counts. The genes are TRBV9 and TRBJ2-3, with TRBD2 identical over 11 bases. The CDR3 spans 18 residues. Trimming cost V 3 bases and J 2 bases; bases outside gene matches: 11. CDR1 SGDLS and CDR2 YYNGEE come from the germline V gene. CDR3 residues: CASSAPPPSGGPTDTQYF. The CDR3 nucleotides read TGTGCCAGCAGCGCCCCACCCCCTAGCGGGGGGCCCACAGATACGCAGTATTTT.

In regard to this clonotype: The conserved final phenylalanine or tryptophan is absent from the CDR3, which likely points to a read error. The V and J genes are TRBV9 and TRBJ1-1; 7 nucleotides agree with TRBD1. The germline gives CDR1 SGDLS, CDR2 YYNGEE. The CDR3 runs to 14 residues. With V trimmed by 4 bases and J by 4 bases, 7 bases remained unmatched. In nucleotides, the CDR3 is TGTGCCAGCAGCCCAACAGGGGTTAGCACTGAAGCTTTCATT. Protein: CASSPTGVSTEAFI.

This clonotype occurred a few times. The V gene is TRBV7-9, the J gene TRBJ1-3; no reliable D call. The CDR3 has 13 residues. Germline values: CDR1 SEHNR, CDR2 FQNEAQ (reference sequence). V lost 5 bases and J lost 0, with 5 bases in between. CDR3 residues: CASSQNSGNTIYF. In DNA, the CDR3 is TGTGCCAGCAGCCAGAACTCTGGAAACACCATATATTTT. Supplemented by reference TRBV7-9 and TRBJ1-3, the full variable domain reads DTGVSQNPRHKITKRGQNVTFRCDPISEHNRLYWYRQTLGQGPEFLTYFQNEAQLEKSRLLSDRFSAERPKGSFSTLEIQRTEQGDSAMYLCASSQNSGNTIYFGEGSWLTVV.

To note about this clonotype: A read error may be the cause here, since a much bigger clone is one base away. The CDR3 protein is CATQGRLNEKLVF. In nucleotides, the CDR3 is TGTGCCACACAGGGGCGTCTAAATGAAAAACTGGTTTTT. The chain joins TRBV28 to TRBJ1-4, with 7 bases that match TRBD1. This CDR3 spans 13 amino acids. Germline lookup yields CDR1 MDHEN and CDR2 SYDVKM.